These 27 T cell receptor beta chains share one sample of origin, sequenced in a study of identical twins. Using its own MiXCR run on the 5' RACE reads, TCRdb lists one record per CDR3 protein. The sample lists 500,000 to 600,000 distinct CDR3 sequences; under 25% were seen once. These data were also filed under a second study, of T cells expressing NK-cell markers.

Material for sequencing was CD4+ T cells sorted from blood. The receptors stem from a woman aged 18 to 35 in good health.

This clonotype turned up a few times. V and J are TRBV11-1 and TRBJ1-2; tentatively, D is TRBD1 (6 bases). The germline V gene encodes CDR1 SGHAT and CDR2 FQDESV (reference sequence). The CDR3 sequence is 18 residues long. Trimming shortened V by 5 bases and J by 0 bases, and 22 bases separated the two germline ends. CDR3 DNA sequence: TGTGCCAGCAGCCAACCCTGGGACATTTCCAGAGCTAACTATGGCTACACCTTC. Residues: CASSQPWDISRANYGYTF.

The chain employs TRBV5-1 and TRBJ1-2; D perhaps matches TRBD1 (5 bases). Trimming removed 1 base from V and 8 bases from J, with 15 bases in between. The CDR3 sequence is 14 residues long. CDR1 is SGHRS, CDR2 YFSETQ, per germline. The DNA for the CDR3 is TGCGCCAGCAGCTTGACAAGTGGGGGACGAGGCTACACCTTC. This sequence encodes CASSLTSGGRGYTF.

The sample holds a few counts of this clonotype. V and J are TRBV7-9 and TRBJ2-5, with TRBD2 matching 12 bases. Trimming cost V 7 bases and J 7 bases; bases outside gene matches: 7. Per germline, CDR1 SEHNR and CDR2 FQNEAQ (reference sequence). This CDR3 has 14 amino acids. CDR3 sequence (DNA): TGTGCCAGCACCCGACTAGCGGGAGCCGGGACCCAGTACTTC. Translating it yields CASTRLAGAGTQYF.

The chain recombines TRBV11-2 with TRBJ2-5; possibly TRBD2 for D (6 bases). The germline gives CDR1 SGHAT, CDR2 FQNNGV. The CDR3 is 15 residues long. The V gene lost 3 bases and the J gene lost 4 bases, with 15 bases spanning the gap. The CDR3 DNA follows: TGTGCCAGCAGCTTCACTACTAGCAATGTAGAGACCCAGTACTTC. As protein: CASSFTTSNVETQYF.

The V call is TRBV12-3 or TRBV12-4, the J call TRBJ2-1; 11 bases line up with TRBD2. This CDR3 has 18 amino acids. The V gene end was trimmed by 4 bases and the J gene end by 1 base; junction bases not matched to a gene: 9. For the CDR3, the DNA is TGTGCCAGCAGTTGGGGTAGCGGGAGGGTGAGGTCCTACAATGAGCAGTTCTTC. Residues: CASSWGSGRVRSYNEQFF.

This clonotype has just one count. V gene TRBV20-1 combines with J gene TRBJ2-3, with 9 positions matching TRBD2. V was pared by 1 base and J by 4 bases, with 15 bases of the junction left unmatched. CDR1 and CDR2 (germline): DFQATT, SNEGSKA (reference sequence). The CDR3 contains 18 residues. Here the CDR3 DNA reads TGCAGTGCTAGAGGGCCTCTGGGCGGGGGGGCCGTCGCAGATACGCAGTATTTT. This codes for CSARGPLGGGAVADTQYF.

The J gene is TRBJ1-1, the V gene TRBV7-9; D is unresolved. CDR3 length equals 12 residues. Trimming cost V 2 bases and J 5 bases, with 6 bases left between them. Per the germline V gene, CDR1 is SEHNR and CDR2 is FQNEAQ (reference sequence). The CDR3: CASSLTQTEAFF. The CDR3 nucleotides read TGTGCCAGCAGCTTAACTCAGACTGAAGCTTTCTTT.

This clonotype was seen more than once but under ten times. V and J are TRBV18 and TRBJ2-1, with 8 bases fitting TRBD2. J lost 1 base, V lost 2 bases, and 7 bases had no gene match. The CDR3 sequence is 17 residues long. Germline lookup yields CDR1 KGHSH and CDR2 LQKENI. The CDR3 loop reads CASSPTREVSSYNEQFF. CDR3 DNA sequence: TGTGCCAGCTCACCAACGCGGGAGGTCTCTTCCTACAATGAGCAGTTCTTC.

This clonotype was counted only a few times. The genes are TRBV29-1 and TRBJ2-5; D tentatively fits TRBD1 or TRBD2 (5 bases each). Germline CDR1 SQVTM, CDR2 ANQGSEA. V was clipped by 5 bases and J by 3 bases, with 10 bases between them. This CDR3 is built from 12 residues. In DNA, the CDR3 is TGCAGCGTTTCCGGGACCGAAGAGACCCAGTACTTC. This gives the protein CSVSGTEETQYF.

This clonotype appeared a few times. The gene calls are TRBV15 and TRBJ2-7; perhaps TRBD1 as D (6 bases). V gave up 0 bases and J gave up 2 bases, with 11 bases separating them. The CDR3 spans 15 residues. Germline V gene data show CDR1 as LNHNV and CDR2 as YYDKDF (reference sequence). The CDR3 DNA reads TGTGCCACCAGCAGAGATTTAGGACAGACCTACGAGCAGTACTTC. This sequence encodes CATSRDLGQTYEQYF.

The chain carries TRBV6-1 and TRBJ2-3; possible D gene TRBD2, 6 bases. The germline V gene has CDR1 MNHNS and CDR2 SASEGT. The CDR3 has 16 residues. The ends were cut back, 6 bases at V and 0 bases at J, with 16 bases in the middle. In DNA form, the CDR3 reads TGTGCCAGCAGACACCTCAGGGCGGGGAGCACAGATACGCAGTATTTT. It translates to CASRHLRAGSTDTQYF.

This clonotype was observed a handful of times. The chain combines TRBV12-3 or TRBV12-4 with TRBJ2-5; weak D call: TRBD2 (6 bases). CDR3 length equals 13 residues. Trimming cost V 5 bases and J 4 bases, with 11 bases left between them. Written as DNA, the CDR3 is TGTGCCAGCAGTCAAACTAGCTCAGAGACCCAGTACTTC. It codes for CASSQTSSETQYF.

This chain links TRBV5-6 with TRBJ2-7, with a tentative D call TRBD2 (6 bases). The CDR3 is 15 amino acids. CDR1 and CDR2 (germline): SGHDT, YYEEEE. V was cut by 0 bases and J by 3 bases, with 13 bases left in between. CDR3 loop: CASSLAGRPGYEQYF. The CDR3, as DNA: TGTGCCAGCAGCTTGGCCGGGAGACCCGGCTACGAGCAGTACTTC.

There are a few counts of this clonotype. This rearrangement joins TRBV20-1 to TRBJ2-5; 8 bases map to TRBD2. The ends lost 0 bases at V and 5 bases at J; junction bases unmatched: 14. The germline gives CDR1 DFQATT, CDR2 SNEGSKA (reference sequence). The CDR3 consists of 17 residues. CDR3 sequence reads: CSARDTSGRGIMETQYF. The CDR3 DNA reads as TGCAGTGCTAGAGATACGAGCGGGAGAGGGATAATGGAGACCCAGTACTTC.

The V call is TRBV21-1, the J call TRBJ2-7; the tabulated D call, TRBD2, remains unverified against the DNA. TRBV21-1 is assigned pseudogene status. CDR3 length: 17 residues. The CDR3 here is CASSKARGSGYSYEQYF. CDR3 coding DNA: TGTGCCAGCAGCAAAGCGCGTGGTAGCGGGTACTCCTACGAGCAGTACTTC.

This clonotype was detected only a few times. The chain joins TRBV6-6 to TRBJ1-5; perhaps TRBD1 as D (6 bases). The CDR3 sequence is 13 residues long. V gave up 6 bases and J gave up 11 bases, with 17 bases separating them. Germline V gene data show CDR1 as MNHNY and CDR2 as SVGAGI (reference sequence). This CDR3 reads CASRNRQAGTQHF. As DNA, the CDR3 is TGTGCCAGCAGAAACCGACAGGCTGGGACCCAGCATTTT.

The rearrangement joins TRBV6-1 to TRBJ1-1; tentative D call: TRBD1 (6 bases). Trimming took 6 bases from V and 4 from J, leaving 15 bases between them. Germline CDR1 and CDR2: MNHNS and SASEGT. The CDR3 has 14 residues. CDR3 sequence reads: CASSNTGTGTEAFF. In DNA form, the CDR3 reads TGTGCCAGCAGCAACACAGGGACGGGCACTGAAGCTTTCTTT.

Here the CDR3 DNA reads TGTGCCACCAGCAGAGGAGGACCTGATTCTCACGTCTATGGCTACACCTTC. Its translation is CATSRGGPDSHVYGYTF. This chain links TRBV15 with TRBJ1-2, with D unclear. The germline V and J ends were trimmed by 1 base and 4 bases, with 19 bases remaining between them. Germline V gene sequence: CDR1 LNHNV, CDR2 YYDKDF (reference sequence). The CDR3 spans 17 residues.

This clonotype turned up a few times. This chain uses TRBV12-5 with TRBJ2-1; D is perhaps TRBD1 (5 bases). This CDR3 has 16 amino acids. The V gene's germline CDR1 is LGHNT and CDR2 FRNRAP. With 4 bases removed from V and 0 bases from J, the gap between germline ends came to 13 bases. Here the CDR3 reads CASGSPTRGSYNEQFF. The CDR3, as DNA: TGTGCTAGTGGTTCCCCAACAAGGGGCTCCTACAATGAGCAGTTCTTC.

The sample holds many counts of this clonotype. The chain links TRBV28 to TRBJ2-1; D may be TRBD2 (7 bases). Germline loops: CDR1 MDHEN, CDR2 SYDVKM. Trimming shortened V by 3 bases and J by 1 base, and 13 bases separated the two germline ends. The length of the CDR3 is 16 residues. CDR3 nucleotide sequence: TGTGCCAGCAGTTTGTTGGGGGGGGCATCCTACAATGAGCAGTTCTTC. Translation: CASSLLGGASYNEQFF.

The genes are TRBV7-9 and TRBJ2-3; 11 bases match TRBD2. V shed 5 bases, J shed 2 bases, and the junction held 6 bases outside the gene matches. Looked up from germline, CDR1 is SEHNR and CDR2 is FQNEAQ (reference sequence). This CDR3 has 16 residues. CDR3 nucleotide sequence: TGTGCCAGCAGCCCCCCGGGACTAGCGGACACAGATACGCAGTATTTT. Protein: CASSPPGLADTDTQYF.

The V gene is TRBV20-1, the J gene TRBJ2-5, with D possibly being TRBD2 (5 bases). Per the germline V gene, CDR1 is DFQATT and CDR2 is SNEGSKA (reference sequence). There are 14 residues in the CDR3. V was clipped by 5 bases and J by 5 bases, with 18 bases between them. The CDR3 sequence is CSARPAAGRETQYF. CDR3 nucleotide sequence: TGCAGTGCTCGTCCCGCGGCGGGCCGGGAGACCCAGTACTTC.

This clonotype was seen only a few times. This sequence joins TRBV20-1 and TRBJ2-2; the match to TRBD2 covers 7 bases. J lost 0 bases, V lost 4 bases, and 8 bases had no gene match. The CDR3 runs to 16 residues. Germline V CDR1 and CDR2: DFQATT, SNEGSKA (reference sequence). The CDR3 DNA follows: TGCAGTGCTATCCGGGGGGTTACACCGAACACCGGGGAGCTGTTTTTT. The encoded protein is CSAIRGVTPNTGELFF.

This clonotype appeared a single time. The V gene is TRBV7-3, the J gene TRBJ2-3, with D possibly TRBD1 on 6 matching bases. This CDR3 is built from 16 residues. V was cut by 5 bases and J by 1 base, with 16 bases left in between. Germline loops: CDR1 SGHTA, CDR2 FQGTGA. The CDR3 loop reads CASSRDRPWGTDTQYF. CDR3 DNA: TGTGCCAGCAGCAGAGACAGGCCCTGGGGCACAGATACGCAGTATTTT.

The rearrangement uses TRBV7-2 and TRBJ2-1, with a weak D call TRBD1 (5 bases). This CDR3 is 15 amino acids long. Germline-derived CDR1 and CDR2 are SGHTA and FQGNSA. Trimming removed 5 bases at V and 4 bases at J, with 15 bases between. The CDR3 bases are TGTGCCAGCAGCCCCGAGACGACAGCTTACAATGAGCAGTTCTTC. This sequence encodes CASSPETTAYNEQFF.

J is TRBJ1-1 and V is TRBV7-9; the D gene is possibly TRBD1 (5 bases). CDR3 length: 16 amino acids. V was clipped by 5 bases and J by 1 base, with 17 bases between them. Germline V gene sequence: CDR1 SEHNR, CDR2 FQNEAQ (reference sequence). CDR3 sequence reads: CASSPAGVRGNTEAFF. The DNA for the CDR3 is TGTGCCAGCAGCCCCGCGGGGGTCCGGGGGAACACTGAAGCTTTCTTT.

The CDR3, as DNA: TGTGCCAGCAGCAAGAGAGGGACGGGGGTAGCAGATACGCAGTATTTT. Its translation: CASSKRGTGVADTQYF. This chain connects TRBV7-6 to TRBJ2-3; TRBD2 might be the D (6 bases). The CDR3 is 16 residues long. CDR1 is SGHVS, CDR2 FNYEAQ, per germline. V shed 5 bases and J shed 4 bases, with 19 bases lying between them.